This TCR beta chain was retrieved from a study of response to subunit inactivated influenza vaccine. Study-wide points: The authors put forward the suggestion that each seasonal influenza vaccination may bring in only a limited number of new T cells.

TCRdb passed the RT-PCR reads through MiXCR, listing each CDR3 protein once. The sample lists about 650,000 distinct CDR3 sequences, 14% occurring once. This clonotype has only a few counts. Its matching antigen is unknown. This CDR3 contains 15 residues. The ends lost 0 bases at V and 6 bases at J; junction bases unmatched: 8. The germline gives CDR1 SGHRS, CDR2 YFSETQ. This rearrangement joins TRBV5-1 to TRBJ2-7; 8 bases are a match to TRBD1. This TCR came from a man aged 45-65 years who received an inactivated influenza vaccine. Sequences were derived from PBMCs from blood, sampled 14 to 15 days before vaccination. This CDR3 is CASSLAIGQGGEQYF. The CDR3, as DNA: TGCGCCAGCAGCTTGGCCATTGGACAGGGCGGCGAGCAGTACTTC.